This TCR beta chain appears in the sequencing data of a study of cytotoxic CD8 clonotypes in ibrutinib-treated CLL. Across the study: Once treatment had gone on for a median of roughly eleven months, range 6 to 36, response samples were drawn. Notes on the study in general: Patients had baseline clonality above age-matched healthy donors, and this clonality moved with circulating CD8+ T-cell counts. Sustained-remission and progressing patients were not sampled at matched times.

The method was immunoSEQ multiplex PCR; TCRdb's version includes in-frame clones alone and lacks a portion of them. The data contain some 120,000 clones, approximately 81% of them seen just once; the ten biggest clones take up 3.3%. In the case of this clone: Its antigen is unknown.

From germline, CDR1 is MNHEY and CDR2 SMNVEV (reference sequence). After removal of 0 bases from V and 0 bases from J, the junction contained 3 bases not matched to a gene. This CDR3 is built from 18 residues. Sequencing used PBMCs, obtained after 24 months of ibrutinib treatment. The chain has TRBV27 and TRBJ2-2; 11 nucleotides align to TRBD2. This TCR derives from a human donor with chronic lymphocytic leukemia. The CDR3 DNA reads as TGTGCCAGCAGTTTATCACTAGCGGGGGCAGCGAACACCGGGGAGCTGTTTTTT. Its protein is CASSLSLAGAANTGELFF.